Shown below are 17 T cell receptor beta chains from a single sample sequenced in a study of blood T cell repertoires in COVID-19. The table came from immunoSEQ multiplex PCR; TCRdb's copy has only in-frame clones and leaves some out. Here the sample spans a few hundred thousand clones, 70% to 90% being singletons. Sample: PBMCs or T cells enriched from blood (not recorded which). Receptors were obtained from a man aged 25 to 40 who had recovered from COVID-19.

In nucleotides, the CDR3 is TGCGCCAGCAGCTTGGCGCAGAGCGATCAAGAGACCCAGTACTTC. Its protein is CASSLAQSDQETQYF. The chain carries TRBV5-1 and TRBJ2-5; no clear D gene. The germline CDR1 and CDR2 sequences are SGHRS and YFSETQ. The V end was cut by 0 bases, the J end by 2 bases, with 11 bases between. CDR3 length: 15 amino acids.

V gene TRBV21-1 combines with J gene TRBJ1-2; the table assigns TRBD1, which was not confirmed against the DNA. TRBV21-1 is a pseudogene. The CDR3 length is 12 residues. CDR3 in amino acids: CATTQTGYGYTF. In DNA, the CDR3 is TGTGCCACCACCCAGACAGGCTATGGCTACACCTTC.

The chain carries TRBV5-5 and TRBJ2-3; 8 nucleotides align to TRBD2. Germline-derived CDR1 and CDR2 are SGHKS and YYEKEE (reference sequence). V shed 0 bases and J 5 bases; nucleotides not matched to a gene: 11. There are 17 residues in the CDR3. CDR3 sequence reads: CASSLAPTGGHEDTQYF. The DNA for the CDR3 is TGTGCCAGCAGCTTGGCCCCTACGGGGGGGCATGAAGATACGCAGTATTTT.

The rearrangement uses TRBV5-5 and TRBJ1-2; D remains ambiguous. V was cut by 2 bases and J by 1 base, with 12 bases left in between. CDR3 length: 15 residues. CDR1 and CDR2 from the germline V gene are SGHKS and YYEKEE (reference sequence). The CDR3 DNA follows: TGTGCCAGCAGCTTATGGGCCAGTAGTAACTATGGCTACACCTTC. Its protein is CASSLWASSNYGYTF.

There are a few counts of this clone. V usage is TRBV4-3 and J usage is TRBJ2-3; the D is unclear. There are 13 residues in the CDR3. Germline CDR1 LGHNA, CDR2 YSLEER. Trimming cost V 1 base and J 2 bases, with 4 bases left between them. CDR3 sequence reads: CASSQAVTDTQYF. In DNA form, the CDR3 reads TGCGCCAGCAGCCAAGCAGTCACAGATACGCAGTATTTT.

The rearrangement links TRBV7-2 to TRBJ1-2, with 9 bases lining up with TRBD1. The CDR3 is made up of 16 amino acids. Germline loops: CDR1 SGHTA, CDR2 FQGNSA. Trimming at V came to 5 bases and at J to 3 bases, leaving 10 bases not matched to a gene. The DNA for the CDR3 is TGTGCCAGCAGCCTCTCTAAAACAGGGGGCGACTATGGCTACACCTTC. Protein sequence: CASSLSKTGGDYGYTF.

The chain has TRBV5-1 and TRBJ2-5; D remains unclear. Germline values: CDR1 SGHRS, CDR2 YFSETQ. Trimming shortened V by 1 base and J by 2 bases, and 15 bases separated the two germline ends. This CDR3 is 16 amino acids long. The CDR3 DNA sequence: TGCGCCAGCAGCTTGATCTCCGGAGCGATGCAAGAGACCCAGTACTTC. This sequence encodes CASSLISGAMQETQYF.

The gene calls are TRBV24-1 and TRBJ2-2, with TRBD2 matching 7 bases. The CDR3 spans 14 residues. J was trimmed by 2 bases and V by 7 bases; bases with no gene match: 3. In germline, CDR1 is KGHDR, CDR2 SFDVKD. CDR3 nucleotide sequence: TGTGCCACCAGCAAGGGACTAAACACCGGGGAGCTGTTTTTT. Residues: CATSKGLNTGELFF.

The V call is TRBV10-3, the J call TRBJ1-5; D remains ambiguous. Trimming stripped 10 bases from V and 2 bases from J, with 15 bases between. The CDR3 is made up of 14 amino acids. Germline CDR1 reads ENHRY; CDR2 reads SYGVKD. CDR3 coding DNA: TGTGCCACCAAACCTGCCGGGGGCAATCAGCCCCAGCATTTT. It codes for CATKPAGGNQPQHF.

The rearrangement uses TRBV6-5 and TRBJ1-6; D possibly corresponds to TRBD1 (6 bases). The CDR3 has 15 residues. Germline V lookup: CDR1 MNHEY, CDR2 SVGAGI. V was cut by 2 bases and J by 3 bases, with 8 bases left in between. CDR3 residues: CASSYTGRYNSPLHF. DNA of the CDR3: TGTGCCAGCAGTTACACAGGGCGCTATAATTCACCCCTCCACTTT.

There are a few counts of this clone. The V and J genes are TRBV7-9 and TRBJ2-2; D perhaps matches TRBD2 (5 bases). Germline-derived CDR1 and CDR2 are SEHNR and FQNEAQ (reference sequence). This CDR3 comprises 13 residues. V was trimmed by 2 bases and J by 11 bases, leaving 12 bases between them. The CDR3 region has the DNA TGTGCCAGCAGCTTAAGCGGCCGGGCTGAGCTGTTTTTT. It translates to CASSLSGRAELFF.

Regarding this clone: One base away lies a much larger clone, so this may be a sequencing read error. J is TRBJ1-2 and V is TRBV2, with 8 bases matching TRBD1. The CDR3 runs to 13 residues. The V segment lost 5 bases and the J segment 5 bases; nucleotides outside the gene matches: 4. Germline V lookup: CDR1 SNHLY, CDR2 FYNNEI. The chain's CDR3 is CASSSDRGYGYTF. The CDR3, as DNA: TGTGCCAGCAGTTCCGACAGGGGTTATGGCTACACCTTC.

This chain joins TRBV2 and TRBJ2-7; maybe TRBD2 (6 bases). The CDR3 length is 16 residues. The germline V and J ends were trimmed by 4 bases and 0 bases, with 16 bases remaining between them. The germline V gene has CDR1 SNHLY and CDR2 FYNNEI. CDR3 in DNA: TGTGCCAGCAGTGTTGCGTCGGGGGTGAGCTCCTACGAGCAGTACTTC. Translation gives CASSVASGVSSYEQYF.

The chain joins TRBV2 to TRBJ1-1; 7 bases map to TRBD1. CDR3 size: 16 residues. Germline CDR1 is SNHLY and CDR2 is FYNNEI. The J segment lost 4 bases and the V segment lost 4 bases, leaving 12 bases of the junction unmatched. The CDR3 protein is CASSASRQGSGTEAFF. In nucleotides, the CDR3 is TGTGCCAGCAGTGCTAGTAGACAGGGATCGGGCACTGAAGCTTTCTTT.

The CDR3 bases are TGTGCCAGCAGCTTGGATGGCGGACACAATCAGCCCCAGCATTTT. This encodes CASSLDGGHNQPQHF. This chain links TRBV5-6 with TRBJ1-5, with D perhaps TRBD1 (5 bases). With 0 bases removed from V and 3 bases from J, the gap between germline ends came to 10 bases. Germline assignment: CDR1 SGHDT and CDR2 YYEEEE. The CDR3 runs to 15 residues. The full variable domain, with the rest looked up from reference TRBV5-6 and TRBJ1-5, is DAGVTQSPTHLIKTRGQQVTLRCSPKSGHDTVSWYQQALGQGPQFIFQYYEEEERQRGNFPDRFSGHQFPNYSSELNVNALLLGDSALYLCASSLDGGHNQPQHFGDGTRLSIL.

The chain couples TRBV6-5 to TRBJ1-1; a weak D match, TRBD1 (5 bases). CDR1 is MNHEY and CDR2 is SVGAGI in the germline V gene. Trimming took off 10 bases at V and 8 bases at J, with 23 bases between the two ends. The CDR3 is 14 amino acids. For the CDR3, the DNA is TGTGCCACCAGCAGTACCCTGGGGGGGTTCGAAGCTTTCTTT. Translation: CATSSTLGGFEAFF.

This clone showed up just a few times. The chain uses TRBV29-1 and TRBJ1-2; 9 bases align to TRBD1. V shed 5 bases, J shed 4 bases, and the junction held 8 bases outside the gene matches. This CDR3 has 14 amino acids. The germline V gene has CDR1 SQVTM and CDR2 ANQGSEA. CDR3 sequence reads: CSVMRTGAFYGYTF. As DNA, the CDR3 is TGCAGCGTTATGAGGACAGGGGCCTTCTATGGCTACACCTTC.